The source of this T cell receptor (beta chain) is a study of T cell responses to AZD1222 COVID-19 vaccine. Study information: Both about-4-week and about-12-week second-dose recipients were combined. The study, taken as a whole, reports: Spike-specific TCR repertoires showed rising breadth and depth after two AZD1222 doses.

Notes on this clone: Its cognate antigen is unknown.

TCRdb's table, derived via immunoSEQ multiplex PCR, lists solely in-frame clones and lacks some. The sample holds under 140,000 clones, around 90% seen once. V was shortened by 4 bases and J by 7 bases, with 11 bases between the two germline ends. Germline lookup yields CDR1 SNHLY and CDR2 FYNNEI. The CDR3 is made up of 14 amino acids. This sample comprised peripheral blood, obtained on day 0 of AZD1222 vaccination. The rearrangement uses TRBV2 and TRBJ1-6; no firm D call. The TCR comes from an adult in good health. The CDR3 sequence is CASSVSGWNSPLHF. The CDR3 DNA reads TGTGCCAGCAGTGTCTCAGGATGGAATTCACCCCTCCACTTT.